A selection of T cell receptor beta chains follows, all from one sample in a study of PD-1 blockade in classical Hodgkin lymphoma. Clones were read by immunoSEQ multiplex PCR, and TCRdb kept only the in-frame ones, dropping some. Counted here are 25,000 to 30,000 clones, roughly 78% occurring once; the ten biggest clones make up roughly 17%. Sequencing used peripheral blood mononuclear cells (PBMCs), obtained before the fourth cycle of nivolumab. The receptor source for this set is a human donor with classical Hodgkin lymphoma. The CDR3 runs from the conserved cysteine through the conserved F or W. Each record gives: J gene, clone size, D gene, V gene, CDR3 protein, CDR3 DNA. The D gene is left open where the match is weak. Only part of the rows carry a size: once, few, many, or a class if the clone is expanded.

J gene: TRBJ2-1; clone size: .; D gene: .; V gene: TRBV10-2; CDR3 protein: CASSGVGGEQFF; CDR3 DNA: TGCGCCAGCAGTGGGGTCGGGGGTGAGCAGTTCTTC
J gene: TRBJ2-1; clone size: .; D gene: .; V gene: TRBV27; CDR3 protein: CASSLYLALGGGEQFF; CDR3 DNA: TGTGCCAGCAGTTTATATCTAGCGTTGGGAGGCGGTGAGCAGTTCTTC
J gene: TRBJ2-1; clone size: .; D gene: .; V gene: TRBV5-4; CDR3 protein: CASSFVGGTNEQFF; CDR3 DNA: TGTGCCAGCAGCTTCGTAGGGGGAACGAATGAGCAGTTCTTC
J gene: TRBJ1-4; clone size: .; D gene: .; V gene: TRBV5-1; CDR3 protein: CASSSQGPWDEKLFF; CDR3 DNA: TGCGCCAGCAGCTCCCAGGGGCCTTGGGATGAAAAACTGTTTTTT
J gene: TRBJ2-7; clone size: once; D gene: TRBD2; V gene: TRBV7-8; CDR3 protein: CASKGRSGNSYEQYF; CDR3 DNA: TGTGCCAGCAAAGGAAGGAGCGGGAACTCCTACGAGCAGTACTTC
J gene: TRBJ1-5; clone size: .; D gene: TRBD1; V gene: TRBV19; CDR3 protein: CASSMTGVVQPQHF; CDR3 DNA: TGTGCCAGTAGTATGACAGGGGTGGTTCAGCCCCAGCATTTT
J gene: TRBJ2-1; clone size: .; D gene: .; V gene: TRBV27; CDR3 protein: CASSFSGRLPEQFF; CDR3 DNA: TGTGCCAGCAGTTTCTCGGGACGGCTCCCCGAGCAGTTCTTC
J gene: TRBJ1-2; clone size: .; D gene: .; V gene: TRBV28; CDR3 protein: CASSRTSPRGAYGYTF; CDR3 DNA: TGTGCCAGCAGCAGAACATCACCCCGGGGAGCATATGGCTACACCTTC
J gene: TRBJ1-5; clone size: .; D gene: .; V gene: TRBV21-1; CDR3 protein: CASSHRPQHF; CDR3 DNA: TGTGCCAGCAGCCACCGGCCCCAGCATTTT
J gene: TRBJ2-7; clone size: .; D gene: .; V gene: TRBV4-1; CDR3 protein: CASSTGYEQYF; CDR3 DNA: TGCGCCAGCAGCACAGGGTACGAGCAGTACTTC
J gene: TRBJ2-5; clone size: .; D gene: .; V gene: TRBV28; CDR3 protein: CASSLNRWPTGAQYF; CDR3 DNA: TGTGCCAGCAGTTTAAATCGGTGGCCAACGGGGGCCCAGTACTTC
J gene: TRBJ1-3; clone size: .; D gene: .; V gene: TRBV19; CDR3 protein: CASSIDWESGNTIYF; CDR3 DNA: TGTGCCAGTAGTATAGATTGGGAGTCTGGAAACACCATATATTTT
J gene: TRBJ2-1; clone size: once; D gene: TRBD2; V gene: TRBV2; CDR3 protein: CASSATGTSGSYSAYNEQFF; CDR3 DNA: TGTGCCAGCAGTGCCACCGGGACTAGCGGGAGTTATTCGGCCTACAATGAGCAGTTCTTC
J gene: TRBJ2-7; clone size: .; D gene: TRBD1; V gene: TRBV19; CDR3 protein: CASSIAGTGPYEQYF; CDR3 DNA: TGTGCCAGTAGTATAGCCGGGACAGGGCCCTACGAGCAGTACTTC
J gene: TRBJ1-5; clone size: few; D gene: TRBD1; V gene: TRBV11-2; CDR3 protein: CASSPGTGNQPQHF; CDR3 DNA: TGTGCCAGCAGCCCCGGGACAGGCAATCAGCCCCAGCATTTT
J gene: TRBJ2-3; clone size: .; D gene: .; V gene: TRBV7-2; CDR3 protein: CASSQVTQYF; CDR3 DNA: TGTGCCAGCAGCCAAGTAACGCAGTATTTT
J gene: TRBJ2-5; clone size: .; D gene: TRBD2; V gene: TRBV6-1; CDR3 protein: CASTRGGSTGETQYF; CDR3 DNA: TGTGCCAGCACTCGGGGGGGGTCCACGGGAGAGACCCAGTACTTC
J gene: TRBJ1-1; clone size: .; D gene: .; V gene: TRBV19; CDR3 protein: CASSKSDMNTEAFF; CDR3 DNA: TGTGCCAGTAGTAAGTCAGACATGAACACTGAAGCTTTCTTT
J gene: TRBJ1-3; clone size: .; D gene: .; V gene: TRBV9; CDR3 protein: CASSAGTHRAGLTIYF; CDR3 DNA: TGTGCCAGCAGCGCAGGAACCCACCGGGCAGGATTAACCATATATTTT
J gene: TRBJ1-5; clone size: .; D gene: TRBD1; V gene: TRBV27; CDR3 protein: CASSFSGQGLAPQHF; CDR3 DNA: TGTGCCAGCAGTTTTTCGGGACAGGGCTTAGCGCCCCAGCATTTT
J gene: TRBJ2-7; clone size: .; D gene: TRBD1; V gene: TRBV19; CDR3 protein: CASSIRYGTGGPSEQYF; CDR3 DNA: TGTGCCAGTAGTATACGTTACGGGACAGGGGGTCCCTCCGAGCAGTACTTC
J gene: TRBJ2-7; clone size: .; D gene: TRBD2; V gene: TRBV28; CDR3 protein: CASSLRGGTSGTQYF; CDR3 DNA: TGTGCCAGCAGTTTAAGAGGGGGGACTAGCGGGACACAGTACTTC
J gene: TRBJ2-4; clone size: .; D gene: .; V gene: TRBV4-1; CDR3 protein: CASSQDLRHLGIQYF; CDR3 DNA: TGCGCCAGCAGCCAAGATCTGCGCCACCTGGGCATTCAGTACTTC
J gene: TRBJ1-5; clone size: .; D gene: .; V gene: TRBV18; CDR3 protein: CASSPLRGPNQPQHF; CDR3 DNA: TGTGCCAGCTCACCCCTCAGGGGACCCAATCAGCCCCAGCATTTT
J gene: TRBJ1-2; clone size: .; D gene: .; V gene: TRBV18; CDR3 protein: CASSPSIEIRYGYTF; CDR3 DNA: TGTGCCAGCTCACCGTCTATAGAGATCCGCTATGGCTACACCTTC
J gene: TRBJ2-7; clone size: .; D gene: TRBD2; V gene: TRBV6-5; CDR3 protein: CASSRGVTYEQYF; CDR3 DNA: TGTGCCAGCAGCCGGGGGGTGACCTACGAGCAGTACTTC
J gene: TRBJ2-1; clone size: .; D gene: .; V gene: TRBV18; CDR3 protein: CASSPPSGYNEQFF; CDR3 DNA: TGTGCCAGCTCACCACCATCCGGTTACAATGAGCAGTTCTTC
J gene: TRBJ2-3; clone size: once; D gene: TRBD2; V gene: TRBV9; CDR3 protein: CASSASGRGTDTQYF; CDR3 DNA: TGTGCCAGCAGCGCCAGCGGGAGAGGCACAGATACGCAGTATTTT
J gene: TRBJ2-4; clone size: .; D gene: .; V gene: TRBV19; CDR3 protein: CATKVQVGVDGIQYF; CDR3 DNA: TGTGCCACCAAAGTCCAGGTCGGGGTTGATGGGATTCAGTACTTC
J gene: TRBJ2-2; clone size: .; D gene: .; V gene: TRBV6-1; CDR3 protein: CASTTLVAGTGELFF; CDR3 DNA: TGTGCCAGCACCACTTTGGTTGCGGGCACCGGGGAGCTGTTTTTT
J gene: TRBJ2-7; clone size: .; D gene: TRBD2; V gene: TRBV7-8; CDR3 protein: CASSLVGGSGTYEQYF; CDR3 DNA: TGTGCCAGCAGCTTAGTGGGCGGGAGTGGGACCTACGAGCAGTACTTC
J gene: TRBJ2-3; clone size: .; D gene: .; V gene: TRBV5-1; CDR3 protein: CASSLRSQGSSTDTQYF; CDR3 DNA: TGCGCCAGCAGCTTGCGTAGTCAGGGCTCCAGCACAGATACGCAGTATTTT
J gene: TRBJ1-2; clone size: .; D gene: TRBD1; V gene: TRBV7-9; CDR3 protein: CASSFSGDRVNYGYTF; CDR3 DNA: TGTGCCAGCAGTTTTTCCGGGGACAGGGTTAACTATGGCTACACCTTC
J gene: TRBJ2-1; clone size: .; D gene: .; V gene: TRBV9; CDR3 protein: CASSVAWSPSRGEQFF; CDR3 DNA: TGTGCCAGCAGCGTAGCTTGGTCCCCTTCCCGGGGTGAGCAGTTCTTC
J gene: TRBJ2-3; clone size: few; D gene: .; V gene: TRBV7-9; CDR3 protein: CASSLVEADTQYF; CDR3 DNA: TGTGCCAGCAGCTTAGTGGAAGCAGATACGCAGTATTTT
J gene: TRBJ1-1; clone size: .; D gene: .; V gene: TRBV19; CDR3 protein: CASSLQGGTEAFF; CDR3 DNA: TGTGCCAGTAGTTTGCAGGGTGGTACTGAAGCTTTCTTT
J gene: TRBJ2-1; clone size: .; D gene: TRBD2; V gene: TRBV6-1; CDR3 protein: CASSEWREPAYNEQFF; CDR3 DNA: TGTGCCAGCAGTGAATGGCGGGAGCCTGCCTACAATGAGCAGTTCTTC
J gene: TRBJ2-2; clone size: .; D gene: .; V gene: TRBV18; CDR3 protein: CASSYNSAAGELFF; CDR3 DNA: TGTGCCAGCTCATACAATTCAGCGGCCGGGGAGCTGTTTTTT
J gene: TRBJ1-4; clone size: .; D gene: .; V gene: TRBV6-6; CDR3 protein: CASSYTGTGNEKLFF; CDR3 DNA: TGTGCCAGCAGTTACACCGGGACGGGGAATGAAAAACTGTTTTTT
J gene: TRBJ2-3; clone size: .; D gene: TRBD1; V gene: TRBV9; CDR3 protein: CASSVGTGGTGVSEDTQYF; CDR3 DNA: TGTGCCAGCAGCGTAGGGACAGGGGGGACGGGAGTCTCAGAAGATACGCAGTATTTT
J gene: TRBJ2-5; clone size: .; D gene: .; V gene: TRBV2; CDR3 protein: CASSEPGHVRETQYF; CDR3 DNA: TGTGCCAGCAGTGAACCGGGACACGTGAGGGAGACCCAGTACTTC
J gene: TRBJ1-5; clone size: .; D gene: TRBD1; V gene: TRBV6-1; CDR3 protein: CASSLNGQGTYPQHF; CDR3 DNA: TGTGCCAGCAGCCTGAACGGACAGGGTACCTATCCCCAGCATTTT
J gene: TRBJ2-2; clone size: .; D gene: TRBD2; V gene: TRBV6-6; CDR3 protein: CASSILLGGRTGELFF; CDR3 DNA: TGTGCCAGCAGTATCCTCTTGGGCGGGAGGACCGGGGAGCTGTTTTTT
J gene: TRBJ2-4; clone size: .; D gene: TRBD2; V gene: TRBV27; CDR3 protein: CASKASGSDIQYF; CDR3 DNA: TGTGCCAGCAAGGCTAGCGGGAGCGACATTCAGTACTTC
J gene: TRBJ2-7; clone size: .; D gene: .; V gene: TRBV14; CDR3 protein: CASSQFGGGGYEQYF; CDR3 DNA: TGTGCCAGCAGCCAATTCGGAGGGGGAGGCTACGAGCAGTACTTC
J gene: TRBJ1-1; clone size: .; D gene: TRBD1; V gene: TRBV19; CDR3 protein: CASSNKQQGLAEAFF; CDR3 DNA: TGTGCCAGTAGTAACAAACAACAGGGGCTGGCTGAAGCTTTCTTT
J gene: TRBJ2-1; clone size: .; D gene: TRBD2; V gene: TRBV4-1; CDR3 protein: CASSQEILAGVREQFF; CDR3 DNA: TGCGCCAGCAGCCAAGAGATACTAGCGGGAGTCCGGGAGCAGTTCTTC
J gene: TRBJ1-2; clone size: .; D gene: TRBD1; V gene: TRBV27; CDR3 protein: CASSSGQGLQGYTF; CDR3 DNA: TGTGCCAGCAGTTCAGGACAGGGGCTTCAGGGCTACACCTTC
J gene: TRBJ2-1; clone size: .; D gene: TRBD2; V gene: TRBV4-2; CDR3 protein: CATPQPGLVDNEQFF; CDR3 DNA: TGTGCCACTCCTCAACCGGGACTAGTAGACAATGAGCAGTTCTTC
J gene: TRBJ2-1; clone size: .; D gene: .; V gene: TRBV10-3; CDR3 protein: CATRREDEQFF; CDR3 DNA: TGTGCCACAAGGAGAGAGGATGAGCAGTTCTTC
J gene: TRBJ1-6; clone size: .; D gene: TRBD1; V gene: TRBV6-5; CDR3 protein: CASSPAGTGRTPLHF; CDR3 DNA: TGTGCCAGCAGTCCGGCGGGGACAGGGCGGACACCCCTCCACTTT
J gene: TRBJ1-1; clone size: .; D gene: .; V gene: TRBV29-1; CDR3 protein: CSVVDRTEAFF; CDR3 DNA: TGCAGCGTTGTCGACAGAACTGAAGCTTTCTTT
J gene: TRBJ1-5; clone size: medium-sized; D gene: TRBD1; V gene: TRBV18; CDR3 protein: CASSRGTGSNQPQHF; CDR3 DNA: TGTGCCAGCTCGCGCGGGACAGGTAGCAATCAGCCCCAGCATTTT
J gene: TRBJ2-2; clone size: .; D gene: .; V gene: TRBV6-1; CDR3 protein: CASSTREAGELFF; CDR3 DNA: TGTGCCAGCAGTACACGAGAGGCCGGGGAGCTGTTTTTT
J gene: TRBJ2-2; clone size: .; D gene: .; V gene: TRBV4-2; CDR3 protein: CASSQDTTGASFAGELFF; CDR3 DNA: TGTGCCAGCAGCCAAGACACCACGGGGGCTAGTTTCGCCGGGGAGCTGTTTTTT
J gene: TRBJ1-5; clone size: .; D gene: .; V gene: TRBV13; CDR3 protein: CASSLKGFKPQHF; CDR3 DNA: TGTGCCAGCAGCTTAAAGGGTTTCAAGCCCCAGCATTTT
J gene: TRBJ1-1; clone size: .; D gene: .; V gene: TRBV19; CDR3 protein: CASSIGQGYAEAFF; CDR3 DNA: TGTGCCAGTAGTATAGGACAAGGATACGCTGAAGCTTTCTTT
J gene: TRBJ2-7; clone size: once; D gene: TRBD2; V gene: TRBV5-3; CDR3 protein: CATEKRGRASEQYF; CDR3 DNA: TGTGCCACGGAGAAACGTGGGAGGGCATCCGAGCAGTACTTC
J gene: TRBJ1-2; clone size: .; D gene: .; V gene: TRBV6-1; CDR3 protein: CASSEGTVGYGYTF; CDR3 DNA: TGTGCCAGCAGTGAAGGGACAGTGGGCTATGGCTACACCTTC
J gene: TRBJ2-1; clone size: .; D gene: .; V gene: TRBV14; CDR3 protein: CASSEEGAYNEQFF; CDR3 DNA: TGTGCCAGCAGCGAAGAGGGGGCCTACAATGAGCAGTTCTTC